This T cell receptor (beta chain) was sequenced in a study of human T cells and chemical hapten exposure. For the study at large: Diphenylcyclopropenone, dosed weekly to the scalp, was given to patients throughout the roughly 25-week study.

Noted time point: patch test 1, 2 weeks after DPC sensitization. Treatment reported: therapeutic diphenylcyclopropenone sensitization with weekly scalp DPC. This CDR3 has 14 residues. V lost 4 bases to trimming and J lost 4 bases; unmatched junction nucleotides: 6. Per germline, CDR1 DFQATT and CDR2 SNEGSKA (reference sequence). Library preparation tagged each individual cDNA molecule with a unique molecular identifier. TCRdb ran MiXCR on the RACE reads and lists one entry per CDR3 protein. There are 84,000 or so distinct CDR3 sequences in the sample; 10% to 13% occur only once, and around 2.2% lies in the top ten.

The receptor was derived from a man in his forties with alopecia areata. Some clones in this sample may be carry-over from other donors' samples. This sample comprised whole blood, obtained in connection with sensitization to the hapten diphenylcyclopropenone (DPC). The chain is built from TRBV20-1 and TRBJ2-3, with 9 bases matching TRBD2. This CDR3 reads CSAILAGVSDTQYF. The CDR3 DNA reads TGCAGTGCTATCTTAGCGGGAGTGTCAGATACGCAGTATTTT.